The 18 T cell receptor beta chains in this list originate from one sample, sequenced in a study of blood T cells in healthy people across ages. It was with a sample-barcoded 5' primer and a J-beta primer mix that a second PCR of about 6 to 12 cycles was run. Each CDR3 protein is one row after TCRdb ran MiXCR on the 5' RACE reads. The sample consists of around 1,100,000 distinct CDR3 sequences, roughly two fifths of them appearing once. Sequenced sample: blood. All receptors derive from a man between 18 and 29 years old in good health.

This clonotype was counted between two and nine times. The V gene is TRBV9, the J gene TRBJ1-2, with unresolved D. V was shortened by 6 bases and J by 4 bases, with 10 bases between the two germline ends. This CDR3 region has 12 residues. Germline CDR1 reads SGDLS; CDR2 reads YYNGEE. DNA for the CDR3: TGTGCCAGCATGGACGGCAGCTATGGCTACACCTTC. Amino acid sequence: CASMDGSYGYTF.

This clonotype was seen only a few times. The chain is built from TRBV7-2 and TRBJ2-4; D gene unclear. The V end lost 1 base, the J end lost 1 base, and 8 bases lay between the germline ends. The germline V gene encodes CDR1 SGHTA and CDR2 FQGNSA. The CDR3 is 15 amino acids. CDR3 in amino acids: CASSLGVGAKNIQYF. The CDR3 region has the DNA TGTGCCAGCAGCTTAGGGGTCGGGGCCAAAAACATTCAGTACTTC. The whole variable domain, filled in from reference TRBV7-2 and TRBJ2-4, reads GAGVSQSPSNKVTEKGKDVELRCDPISGHTALYWYRQSLGQGLEFLIYFQGNSAPDKSGLPSDRFSAERTGGSVSTLTIQRTQQEDSAVYLCASSLGVGAKNIQYFGAGTRLSVL.

This clonotype was counted a few times. The rearrangement joins TRBV20-1 to TRBJ2-5; D gene uncertain. The CDR3 has 11 amino acids. V was cut by 5 bases and J by 11 bases, with 15 bases left in between. Per germline, CDR1 DFQATT and CDR2 SNEGSKA (reference sequence). The CDR3 reads CSASRNNEQYF. DNA for the CDR3: TGCAGTGCTTCAAGGAACAATGAGCAGTACTTC.

This clonotype was picked up a small number of times. V usage is TRBV3-1 and J usage is TRBJ1-1; D is unclear. The CDR3 extends over 16 amino acids. The V end lost 0 bases, the J end lost 0 bases, and 11 bases lay between the germline ends. The germline V gene has CDR1 LGHDT and CDR2 YNNKEL (reference sequence). The CDR3 nucleotides read TGTGCCAGCAGCCAAGACCCCGGCAGGATGAACACTGAAGCTTTCTTT. Translating gives CASSQDPGRMNTEAFF. The full variable domain, its missing parts supplied by reference TRBV3-1 and TRBJ1-1, is DTAVSQTPKYLVTQMGNDKSIKCEQNLGHDTMYWYKQDSKKFLKIMFSYNNKELIINETVPNRFSPKSPDKAHLNLHINSLELGDSAVYFCASSQDPGRMNTEAFFGQGTRLTVV.

The chain recombines TRBV12-3 or TRBV12-4 with TRBJ1-5, with TRBD1 matching 8 bases. CDR3 length: 13 amino acids. V lost 6 bases to trimming and J lost 6 bases; unmatched junction nucleotides: 4. The CDR3 loop reads CASRVDRAQPQHF. The DNA for the CDR3 is TGTGCCAGCAGAGTGGACAGGGCTCAGCCCCAGCATTTT.

The chain joins TRBV10-3 to TRBJ1-1; 9 bases match TRBD1. V lost 0 bases to trimming and J lost 10 bases; unmatched junction nucleotides: 6. Germline V gene sequence: CDR1 ENHRY, CDR2 SYGVKD. CDR3 length equals 14 residues. Here the CDR3 reads CAISESFGTGTAFF. In DNA, the CDR3 is TGTGCCATCAGTGAGTCATTTGGGACAGGGACAGCTTTCTTT.

The V call is TRBV11-2, the J call TRBJ2-2; 10 bases align to TRBD2. After removal of 3 bases from V and 4 bases from J, the junction contained 5 bases not matched to a gene. Germline V gene data show CDR1 as SGHAT and CDR2 as FQNNGV. The CDR3 is made up of 16 amino acids. The CDR3 region has the DNA TGTGCCAGCAGCTTTGCTACTAGCGGGGTCACCGGGGAGCTGTTTTTT. Translation gives CASSFATSGVTGELFF.

The rearrangement uses TRBV20-1 and TRBJ1-1, with unresolved D. From germline, CDR1 is DFQATT and CDR2 SNEGSKA (reference sequence). The V and J ends lost 1 base and 5 bases respectively, with 8 bases between them. The CDR3 loop spans 12 amino acids. The CDR3 DNA reads TGCAGTGCTAGAGCCTCCGGGACTGAAGCTTTCTTT. Its translation is CSARASGTEAFF.

The chain joins TRBV7-8 to TRBJ1-6, with 7 bases identical to TRBD1. The CDR3 spans 16 residues. V trimming: 6 bases; J trimming: 5 bases; junction bases outside the gene matches: 10. Germline V gene lookup returns CDR1 SGHVS and CDR2 FQNEAQ. CDR3 DNA sequence: TGTGCCAGCAGTCCTAGTGACAGGGCCCATAATTCACCCCTCCACTTT. Its protein product is CASSPSDRAHNSPLHF.

Notes on this clonotype: An end of the junction differs from the germline gene, which may be a read error. The V call is TRBV6-1, the J call TRBJ2-3; perhaps D is TRBD1 or TRBD2 (5 bases each). Germline-derived CDR1 and CDR2 are MNHNS and SASEGT. CDR3 size: 16 residues. The CDR3 DNA reads as TGTGCCAGCACTGAATCGACGGGGCAACGCACAGATACGCAGTATTTT. Translated, it gives CASTESTGQRTDTQYF.

The chain recombines TRBV20-1 with TRBJ1-5, with D perhaps TRBD1 (5 bases). CDR3 length: 14 residues. V lost 0 bases to trimming and J lost 8 bases, with 14 bases between them. Per the germline V gene, CDR1 is DFQATT and CDR2 is SNEGSKA (reference sequence). The CDR3, as DNA: TGCAGTGCTAGAGATCGGGCAACGGGGGAGCCCCAGCATTTT. Translating gives CSARDRATGEPQHF.

The rearrangement joins TRBV20-1 to TRBJ2-7, with 10 bases aligning to TRBD1. Trimming cost V 4 bases and J 3 bases; bases outside gene matches: 6. Germline V gene sequence: CDR1 DFQATT, CDR2 SNEGSKA (reference sequence). CDR3 length equals 14 residues. In nucleotides, the CDR3 is TGCAGTGCTACCAAAAGGACAGGGGGCTACGAGCAGTACTTC. Translating gives CSATKRTGGYEQYF.

This clonotype was detected a few times. V gene TRBV6-2 or TRBV6-3 combines with J gene TRBJ2-1, with 8 bases aligning to TRBD1. V gave up 0 bases and J gave up 0 bases; unmatched junction bases: 16. From germline, CDR1 is MNHEY and CDR2 SVGEGT. There are 21 residues in the CDR3. CDR3 amino acids: CASSYSHRGGDRSLSYNEQFF. The CDR3 region has the DNA TGTGCCAGCAGTTACTCTCACAGGGGTGGGGACAGGAGCCTCTCCTACAATGAGCAGTTCTTC.

The J gene is TRBJ2-1, the V gene TRBV4-3; D may be TRBD1 (5 bases). Looked up from germline, CDR1 is LGHNA and CDR2 is YSLEER. The CDR3 consists of 14 residues. Trimming removed 0 bases from V and 9 bases from J, with 12 bases in between. The CDR3 is CASSQDGQGSEQFF. The DNA for the CDR3 is TGCGCCAGCAGCCAAGATGGCCAGGGAAGTGAGCAGTTCTTC.

V gene TRBV3-1 combines with J gene TRBJ2-1; D remains unclear. Germline CDR1 LGHDT, CDR2 YNNKEL (reference sequence). The CDR3 length is 14 residues. V was cut by 5 bases and J by 0 bases, with 8 bases left in between. The CDR3 is CASSTPSSYNEQFF. CDR3 coding DNA: TGTGCCAGCAGCACTCCTAGCTCCTACAATGAGCAGTTCTTC.

V is TRBV11-1 and J is TRBJ1-4; 7 nucleotides align to TRBD1. This CDR3 contains 15 residues. Losses at the gene ends were 8 bases for V and 7 bases for J; bases not matched to a gene: 13. Germline CDR1 is SGHAT and CDR2 is FQDESV (reference sequence). CDR3 protein: CASGYGGGASEKLFF. CDR3 coding DNA: TGTGCCAGCGGATATGGAGGGGGCGCATCTGAAAAACTGTTTTTT.

V gene TRBV29-1 combines with J gene TRBJ2-7, with TRBD1 matching over 10 bases. The V and J ends lost 5 bases and 6 bases, in that order; junction bases with no gene match: 7. This CDR3 contains 13 residues. Germline CDR1 SQVTM, CDR2 ANQGSEA. CDR3 nucleotides: TGCAGCGTTACCACCGGGACAGGGGCCGAGCAGTACTTC. Protein: CSVTTGTGAEQYF.

This chain joins TRBV2 and TRBJ2-4; D is undetermined. Trimming shortened V by 2 bases and J by 12 bases, and 14 bases separated the two germline ends. Germline assignment: CDR1 SNHLY and CDR2 FYNNEI. This CDR3 has 13 residues. The CDR3, as DNA: TGTGCCAGCAGTGAATCCGTGGCAGGCACTCAGTACTTC. Its translation is CASSESVAGTQYF.